The T cell receptor (beta chain) described here comes from a study of blood T cells in healthy people across ages (dated by TCRdb to the mid-2010s). About the study as a whole: In model experiments, template switching captured about one uniquely barcoded TCR beta cDNA molecule for every two T cells. Two additional independent replicas of 1 million unique cDNA reads from the same blood draw were analyzed for two donors (one aged 18 to 30 and one aged 80 or older). To avoid experimental bias, donors of different ages were spread randomly across the sequencing lanes. The donors were split into four age groups: young (average 16 years), middle-aged (more than 35), aged (more than 60) and long-lived (under 90). To track age-related changes in TCR beta repertoire diversity, the study relied on deep sequencing normalized with unique cDNA molecular identifiers.

General conclusions and limits of the study: Bulk unsorted PBMC profiling prevented conclusive comparison of naive and antigen-experienced compartments. A strong correlation was found between observed TCR beta diversity and the percentage of naive T cells measured by flow cytometry. Compared with the aged group, more naive CD4+ T cells, fewer expanded clones and increased TCR diversity were shown by the long-lived group, suggesting age selection. Estimates of total diversity from one million sequenced T cells were regarded as lower bounds and underestimates. As age increased, observed TCR beta diversity per million T cells dropped in a roughly linear way, and a significant reduction was already evident by age 40. Because the CMV infection status of the donors was unknown, age-related changes in expanded clonotypes may potentially have been confounded.

This clonotype was detected a few times. Its antigen remains undetermined. One base away there is no much larger clone; base qualities are not given. Taken from the germline V gene, the CDR1 and CDR2 loops are MDHEN and SYDVKM. Counted from cysteine to phenylalanine, this CDR3 has 11 amino acids. The read is trimmed to its CDR3 DNA, 33 bases read in frame from base 1. Deletion took 5 bases off V and 3 bases off J, with a span of 4 bases between the germline ends. The method was 5' RACE. TCRdb names Illumina HiSeq 2500 as the instrument used. A second PCR of about 7 to 12 cycles was run with a J-beta primer mix and a sample-barcoded 5' primer. A unique molecular identifier was introduced onto each TCR beta cDNA molecule by a template-switch 5' adaptor carrying 12 random nucleotides. Each sample yielded at least 2.5 million CDR3-containing paired-end reads. The Mint cDNA synthesis kit, primed by a TRBC-specific oligonucleotide, was used to synthesize first-strand cDNA from all RNA. Following uracil-DNA glycosylase treatment, a first 18-cycle PCR with universal primers M1SS and BC2_uni_R was performed on all cDNA. Processing in the source paper ran as follows. Each sample was normalized by randomly selecting 1 million high-quality reads, each carrying a distinct molecular identifier. Instead of being binned into consensus sequences, reads that shared molecular identifiers were thrown out. MiTCR, set to a Q25 quality threshold and the strictest error-elimination algorithm, was used for CDR3 identification, clonotype clustering and error correction. Lower-bound total TCR beta diversity was estimated with a nonparametric unseen species model using Euler transformation. The public reads were reanalyzed by TCRdb: fastp trimming at Q25, MiXCR alignment, in-frame beta chains only. Records with the same CDR3 protein are collapsed into one entry carrying the most frequent genes and DNA. TCRdb, not the authors, supplied the V and J calls. In all, the sample holds 550,000 to 800,000 distinct CDR3 sequences, and around a fifth of those were seen once. Roughly 3.9% of the sample is in the top ten clones.

The roughly 39 donors, aged about 6 to 100 years, were systemically healthy Caucasian individuals from Russia. Approximately 11 milliliters of peripheral blood were drawn from each donor into EDTA-treated Vacutainer tubes. Ficoll-Paque density-gradient centrifugation was used to isolate PBMCs, with at least 6.5 million per sample. Trizol reagent was used to extract total RNA from PBMCs, with at least 5.5 micrograms per sample. For every donor, flow cytometry on a PBMC aliquot measured the percentage of naive CD45RAhigh/CD27high T cells. The source is a man between 65 and 85 years old in good health. The rearrangement joined TRBV28 to TRBJ1-1; the D gene identity is not certain. The specimen sequenced was blood. The bases are TGTGCCAGCAGTCTACACACTGAAGCTTTCTTT. Its protein is CASSLHTEAFF.